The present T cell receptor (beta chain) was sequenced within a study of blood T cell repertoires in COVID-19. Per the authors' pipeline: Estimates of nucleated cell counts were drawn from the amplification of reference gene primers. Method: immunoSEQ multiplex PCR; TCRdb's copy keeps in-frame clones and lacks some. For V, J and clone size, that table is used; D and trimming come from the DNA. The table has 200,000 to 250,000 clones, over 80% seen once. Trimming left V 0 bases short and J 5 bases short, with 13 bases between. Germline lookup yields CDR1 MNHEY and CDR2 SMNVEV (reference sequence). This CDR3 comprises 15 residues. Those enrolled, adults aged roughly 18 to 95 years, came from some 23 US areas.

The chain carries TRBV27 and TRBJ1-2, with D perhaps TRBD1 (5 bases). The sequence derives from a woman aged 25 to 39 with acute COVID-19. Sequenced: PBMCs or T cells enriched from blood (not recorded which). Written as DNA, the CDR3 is TGTGCCAGCAGTTTATCTTTCGGGGGAGGTTATGGCTACACCTTC. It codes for CASSLSFGGGYGYTF.